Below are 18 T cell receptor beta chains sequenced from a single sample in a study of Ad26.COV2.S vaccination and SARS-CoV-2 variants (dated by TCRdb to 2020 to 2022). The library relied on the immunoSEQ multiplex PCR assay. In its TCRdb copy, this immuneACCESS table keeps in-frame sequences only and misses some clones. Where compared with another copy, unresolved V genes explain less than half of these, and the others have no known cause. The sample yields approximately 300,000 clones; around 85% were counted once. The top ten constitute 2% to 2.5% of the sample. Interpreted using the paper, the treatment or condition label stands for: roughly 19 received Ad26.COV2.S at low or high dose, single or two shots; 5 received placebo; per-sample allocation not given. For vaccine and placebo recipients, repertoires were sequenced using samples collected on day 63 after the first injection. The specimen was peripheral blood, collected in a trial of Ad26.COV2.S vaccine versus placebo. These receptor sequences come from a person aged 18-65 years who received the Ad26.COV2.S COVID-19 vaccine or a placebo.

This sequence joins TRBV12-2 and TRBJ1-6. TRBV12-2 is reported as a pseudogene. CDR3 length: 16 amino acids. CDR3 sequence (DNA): TGTGCAAGTCGCTTAAACCCGCCCGGGGTTAATTCACCCCTCCACTTT. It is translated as CASRLNPPGVNSPLHF.

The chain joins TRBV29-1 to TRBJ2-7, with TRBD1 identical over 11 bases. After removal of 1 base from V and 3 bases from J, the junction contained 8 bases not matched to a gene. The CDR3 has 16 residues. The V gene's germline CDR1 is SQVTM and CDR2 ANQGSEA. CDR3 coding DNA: TGCAGCGTTGAAGTCCCCGGGACAGGGGGTTTCTACGAGCAGTACTTC. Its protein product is CSVEVPGTGGFYEQYF.

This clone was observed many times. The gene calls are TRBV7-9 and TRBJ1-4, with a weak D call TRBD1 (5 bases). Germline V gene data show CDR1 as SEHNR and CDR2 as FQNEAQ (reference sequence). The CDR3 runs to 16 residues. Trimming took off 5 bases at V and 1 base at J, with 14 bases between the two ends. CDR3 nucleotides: TGTGCCAGCAGCCAACCGTGGGGCTTAACTAATGAAAAACTGTTTTTT. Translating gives CASSQPWGLTNEKLFF.

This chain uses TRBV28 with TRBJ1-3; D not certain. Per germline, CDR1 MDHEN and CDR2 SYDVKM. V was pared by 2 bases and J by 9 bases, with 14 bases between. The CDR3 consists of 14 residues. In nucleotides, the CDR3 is TGTGCCAGCAGTTTAGGTTTTCCCCCGGGCACCATATATTTT. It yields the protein CASSLGFPPGTIYF.

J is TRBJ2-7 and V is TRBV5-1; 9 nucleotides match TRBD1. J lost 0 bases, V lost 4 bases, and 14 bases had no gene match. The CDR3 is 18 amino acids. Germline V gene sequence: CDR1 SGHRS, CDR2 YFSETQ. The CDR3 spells CASSPVPGQGSSSYEQYF. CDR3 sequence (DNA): TGCGCCAGCAGCCCTGTCCCGGGACAGGGTTCCTCCTCCTACGAGCAGTACTTC. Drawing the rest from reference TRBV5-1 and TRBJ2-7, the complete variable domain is KAGVTQTPRYLIKTRGQQVTLSCSPISGHRSVSWYQQTPGQGLQFLFEYFSETQRNKGNFPGRFSGRQFSNSRSEMNVSTLELGDSALYLCASSPVPGQGSSSYEQYFGPGTRLTVT.

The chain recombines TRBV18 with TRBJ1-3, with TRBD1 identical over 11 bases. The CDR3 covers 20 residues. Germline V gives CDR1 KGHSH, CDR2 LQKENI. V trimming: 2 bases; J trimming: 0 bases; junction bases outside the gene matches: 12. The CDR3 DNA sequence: TGTGCCAGCTCACCATTAACGGGACAGGGGGATCCTCGCTCTGGAAACACCATATATTTT. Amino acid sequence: CASSPLTGQGDPRSGNTIYF.

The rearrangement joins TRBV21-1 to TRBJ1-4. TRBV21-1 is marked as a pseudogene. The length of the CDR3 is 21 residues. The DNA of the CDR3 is TGTGCCAGCAGCAAAGAGGGGAGTGTGTGGGCAGCCCGTGCAACTAATGAAAAACTGTTTTTT. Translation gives CASSKEGSVWAARATNEKLFF.

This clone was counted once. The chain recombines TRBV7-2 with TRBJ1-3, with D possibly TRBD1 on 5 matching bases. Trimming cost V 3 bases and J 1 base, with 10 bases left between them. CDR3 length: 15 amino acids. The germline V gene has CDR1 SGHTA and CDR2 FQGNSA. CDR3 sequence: CASSFVPGSGNTIYF. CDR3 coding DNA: TGTGCCAGCAGCTTTGTTCCAGGGTCTGGAAACACCATATATTTT.

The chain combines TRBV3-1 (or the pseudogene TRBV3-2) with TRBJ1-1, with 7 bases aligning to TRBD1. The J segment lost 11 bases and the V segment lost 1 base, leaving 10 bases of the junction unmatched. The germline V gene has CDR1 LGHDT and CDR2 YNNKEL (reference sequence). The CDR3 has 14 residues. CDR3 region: CASSQGGGGAGAFF. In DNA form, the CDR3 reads TGTGCCAGCAGCCAAGGGGGAGGGGGCGCCGGGGCTTTCTTT.

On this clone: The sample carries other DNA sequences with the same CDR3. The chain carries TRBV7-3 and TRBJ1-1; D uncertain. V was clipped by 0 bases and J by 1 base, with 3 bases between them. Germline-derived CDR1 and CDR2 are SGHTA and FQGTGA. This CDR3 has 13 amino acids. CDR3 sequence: CASSLTPNTEAFF. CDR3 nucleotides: TGTGCCAGCAGCTTAACACCGAACACTGAAGCTTTCTTT.

The CDR3, as DNA: TGCGCCAGCAGCATAGGACTAGCGGGGGGAGATACGCAGTATTTT. Protein product: CASSIGLAGGDTQYF. The chain combines TRBV5-1 with TRBJ2-3, with 14 nucleotides matching TRBD2. CDR1 and CDR2 (germline): SGHRS, YFSETQ. Trimming at V came to 4 bases and at J to 5 bases, leaving 3 bases not matched to a gene. This CDR3 is 15 amino acids long.

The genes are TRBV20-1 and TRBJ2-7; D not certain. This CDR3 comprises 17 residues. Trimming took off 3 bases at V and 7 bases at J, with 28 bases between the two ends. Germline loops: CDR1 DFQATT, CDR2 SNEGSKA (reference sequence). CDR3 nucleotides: TGCAGTGCTAGTGGGCTCGGAGTGGGTACCAATCAATGGGAGCAGTACTTC. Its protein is CSASGLGVGTNQWEQYF.

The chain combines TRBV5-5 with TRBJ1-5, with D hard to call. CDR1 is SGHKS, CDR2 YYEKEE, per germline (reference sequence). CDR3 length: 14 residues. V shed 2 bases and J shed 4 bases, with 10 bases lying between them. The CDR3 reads CASSFFSFNQPQHF. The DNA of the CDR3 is TGTGCCAGCAGCTTCTTCAGTTTTAATCAGCCCCAGCATTTT.

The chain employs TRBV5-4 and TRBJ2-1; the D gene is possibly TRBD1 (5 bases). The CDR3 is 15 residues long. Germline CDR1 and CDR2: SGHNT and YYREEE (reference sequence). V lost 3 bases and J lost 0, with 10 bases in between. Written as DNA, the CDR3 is TGTGCCAGCAGCTCAGGGTCCCCCTCCTACAATGAGCAGTTCTTC. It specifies CASSSGSPSYNEQFF.

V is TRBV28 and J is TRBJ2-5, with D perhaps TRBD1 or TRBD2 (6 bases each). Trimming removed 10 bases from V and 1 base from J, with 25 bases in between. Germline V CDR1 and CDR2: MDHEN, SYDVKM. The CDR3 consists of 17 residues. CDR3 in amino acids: CATSLPGGRPLQETQYF. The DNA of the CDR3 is TGTGCCACCTCCCTTCCTGGGGGGCGACCCCTCCAAGAGACCCAGTACTTC.

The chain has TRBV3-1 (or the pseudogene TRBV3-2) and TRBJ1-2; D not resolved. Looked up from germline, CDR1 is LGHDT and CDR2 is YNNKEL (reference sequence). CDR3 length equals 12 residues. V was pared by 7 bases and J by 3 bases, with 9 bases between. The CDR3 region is CASKTGHYGYTF. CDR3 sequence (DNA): TGTGCCAGCAAGACCGGCCACTATGGCTACACCTTC.

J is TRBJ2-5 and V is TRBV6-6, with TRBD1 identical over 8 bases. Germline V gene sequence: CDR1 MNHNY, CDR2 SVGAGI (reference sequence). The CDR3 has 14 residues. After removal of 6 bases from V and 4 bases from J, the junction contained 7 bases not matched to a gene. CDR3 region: CASSPDRVVETQYF. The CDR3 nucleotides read TGTGCCAGCAGCCCGGACAGGGTAGTAGAGACCCAGTACTTC.

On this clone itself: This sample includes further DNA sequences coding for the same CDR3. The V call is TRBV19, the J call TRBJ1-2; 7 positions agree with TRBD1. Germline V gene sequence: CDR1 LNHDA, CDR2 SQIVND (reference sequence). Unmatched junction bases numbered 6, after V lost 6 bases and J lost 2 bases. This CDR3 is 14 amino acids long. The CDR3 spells CASSNRGLNYGYTF. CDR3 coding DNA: TGTGCCAGTAGCAACAGGGGCTTGAACTATGGCTACACCTTC.